This is a list of T cell receptor beta chains from one sample in a study of T cells in Graves' hyperthyroidism and ophthalmopathy. TCRdb reanalysed the multiplex PCR reads using MiXCR and keeps one entry per CDR3 protein. The sample contains around 600,000 distinct CDR3 sequences, around 15% of which appear only once. The sequencing sample was made of blood. The receptors derive from a woman between 45 and 60 years old with Graves' ophthalmopathy. Both conserved end residues are part of each CDR3. A D gene is named only where the DNA matches it firmly. Clone size appears in some rows only: once, few, many, or a class for an expanded clone.

v_gene	j_gene	d_gene	abundance	CDR3nt	CDR3aa
TRBV29-1	TRBJ1-2	.	few	TGCAGCGTTGAGGACAGCTCTAACTATGGCTACACCTTC	CSVEDSSNYGYTF
TRBV14	TRBJ2-1	TRBD2	.	TGTGCCAGCAGCCAACCCATTGGACTAGCGATGGGCAATGAGCAGTTCTTC	CASSQPIGLAMGNEQFF
TRBV20-1	TRBJ1-1	TRBD1	many	TGCAGTGCTAAACAGGGGGTTCGCACTGAAGCTTTCTTT	CSAKQGVRTEAFF
TRBV5-1	TRBJ1-2	.	.	TGTGCCAGCAGCCTCGCCCTGGGAGCAGATAACTATGGCTACACCTTC	CASSLALGADNYGYTF
TRBV5-5	TRBJ2-1	.	many	TGTGCCAGCAGCTTGGCTGGCGGGACCAACTCCTACAATGAGCAGTTCTTC	CASSLAGGTNSYNEQFF
TRBV11-2	TRBJ2-1	.	.	TGTGCCAGCAGCTTAGGCCCCCGGGGTGAGCAGTTCTTC	CASSLGPRGEQFF
TRBV28	TRBJ2-3	.	many	TGTGCCAGCAGTTTGGGTTTCGGCGCGCAGTATTTT	CASSLGFGAQYF
TRBV11-2	TRBJ2-4	TRBD1	many	TGTGCCAGCAGCTTAGGGACAGGGCGGATCATTCAGTACTTC	CASSLGTGRIIQYF
TRBV6-2/TRBV6-3	TRBJ1-2	.	.	TGTGCCAGCAGTTACCTCTCTTTCGGCTACACCTTC	CASSYLSFGYTF
TRBV30	TRBJ1-1	TRBD1	many	TGTGCCTGGGGGACAGGGAGCACTGAAGCTTTCTTT	CAWGTGSTEAFF
TRBV12-3/TRBV12-4	TRBJ1-1	.	many	TGTGCCAGCACAGGGGAAAACACTGAAGCTTTCTTT	CASTGENTEAFF
TRBV18	TRBJ2-4	TRBD1	many	TGTGCCAGCTCACCGGGACAGGGGTCCAAAAACATTCAGTACTTC	CASSPGQGSKNIQYF
TRBV6-1	TRBJ2-5	.	many	TGTGCCAGCAGTTCAACAGGTGGGGTCCAAGAGACCCAGTACTTC	CASSSTGGVQETQYF
TRBV20-1	TRBJ2-7	.	few	TGCAGTGCTTTGGACTGGGCAACTTACGAGCAGTACTTC	CSALDWATYEQYF
TRBV6-6	TRBJ2-5	TRBD2	many	TGTGCCAGCAGTTACTCGATCGCTAGCGGGGCTTACCAAGAGACCCAGTACTTC	CASSYSIASGAYQETQYF
TRBV15	TRBJ2-7	TRBD2	.	TGTGCCACCAGCAGAGGGACTAGCGGAGCCTACGAGCAGTACTTC	CATSRGTSGAYEQYF
TRBV4-2	TRBJ1-2	.	few	TGTGCCAGCAGCCCAGAAGACAAGAACTATGGCTACACCTTC	CASSPEDKNYGYTF
TRBV7-9	TRBJ2-2	.	.	TGTGCCAGCAGCTTAATGGCAGGGTACACCGGGGAGCTGTTTTTT	CASSLMAGYTGELFF
TRBV15	TRBJ2-7	TRBD1	.	TGTGCCACCCGACCGGGACAGTTCTACGAGCAGTACTTC	CATRPGQFYEQYF
TRBV15	TRBJ1-4	TRBD1	.	TGTGCCACCAGCAGAGCAGGGGGCGCAAATGAAAAACTGTTTTTT	CATSRAGGANEKLFF
TRBV7-8	TRBJ2-3	.	many	TGTGCCAGCTTGTTATATGGGATAACTAGCACAGATACGCAGTATTTT	CASLLYGITSTDTQYF
TRBV19	TRBJ2-1	.	few	TGTGCCAGTAGCCGGGACGGATTGCGGAATGAGCAGTTCTTC	CASSRDGLRNEQFF
TRBV18	TRBJ2-5	TRBD1	many	TGTGCCAGCTCACCATTACCAGGGGGCGAAGCCCAGTACTTC	CASSPLPGGEAQYF
TRBV6-2/TRBV6-3	TRBJ2-4	.	.	TGTGCCAGCAGTTACTCAGAGGGGTATGGCATTCAGTACTTC	CASSYSEGYGIQYF
TRBV28	TRBJ2-7	.	many	TGTGCCAGCAGGTGGGGCGGATACGAGCAGTACTTC	CASRWGGYEQYF
TRBV28	TRBJ2-7	.	many	TGTGCCAGCCGCGGCAGCTCCTACGAGCAGTACTTC	CASRGSSYEQYF
TRBV12-3/TRBV12-4	TRBJ2-1	.	many	TGTGCCAGCAGCGCCAGGGTCAATGAGCAGTTCTTC	CASSARVNEQFF
TRBV2	TRBJ2-7	TRBD1	many	TGTGCCAGAGGGACAGGGAGTCCCCTCGAGCAGTACTTC	CARGTGSPLEQYF
TRBV20-1	TRBJ2-1	TRBD2	many	TGCAGTGCTAGAGATTGGCTAGCGGGAGGGTCCTACAATGAGCAGTTCTTC	CSARDWLAGGSYNEQFF
TRBV28	TRBJ2-1	TRBD1	.	TGTGCCAGCAGTTTAGGGTACAGGGGGCGGGTGAATGAGCAGTTCTTC	CASSLGYRGRVNEQFF
TRBV15	TRBJ2-2	TRBD2	few	TGTGCCACCAGCAGAGACAAACTAGCGGGAGTCACCGGGGAGCTGTTTTTT	CATSRDKLAGVTGELFF
TRBV3-1	TRBJ1-1	.	many	TGTGCCAGCAGCCCTCTCGACAGAGGGACTGGGAACACTGAAGCTTTCTTT	CASSPLDRGTGNTEAFF
TRBV7-2	TRBJ2-3	TRBD2	many	TGTGCCAGCAGCTTAGTGAGCGGGGCCACAGATACGCAGTATTTT	CASSLVSGATDTQYF
TRBV4-2	TRBJ2-1	TRBD2	many	TGTGCCAGCAGCCAAGATGGGACTAGCTCAATCCATGAGCAGTTCTTC	CASSQDGTSSIHEQFF
TRBV4-3	TRBJ2-3	.	.	TGCGCCAGCAGCCAATCGGGGGAGAGAGGCATAGATACGCAGTATTTT	CASSQSGERGIDTQYF
TRBV11-2	TRBJ2-1	TRBD2	.	TGTGCCAGCAGCTCTAGACTAGCGGGTCCGAATGAGCAGTTCTTC	CASSSRLAGPNEQFF
TRBV7-9	TRBJ2-5	.	many	TGTGCCAGCAGCTCCCCCGAGCAGGGGCGGGAAGAGACCCAGTACTTC	CASSSPEQGREETQYF
TRBV9	TRBJ2-3	.	.	TGTGCCAGCAGCGTAAGGAGTAGCACAGATACGCAGTATTTT	CASSVRSSTDTQYF
TRBV5-1	TRBJ1-6	.	few	TGCGCCAGCAGCTTGGAGGAACAGAATAATTCACCCCTCCACTTT	CASSLEEQNNSPLHF
TRBV28	TRBJ2-4	TRBD2	many	TGTGCCAGCAGTTTATTGGGGACTAGCGGGAGATGGTTTCAGTACTTC	CASSLLGTSGRWFQYF
TRBV7-6	TRBJ2-5	TRBD2	many	TGTGCCAGCAGCTTAGGAAGACTAGCGGGAGGGTTGGAGACCCAGTACTTC	CASSLGRLAGGLETQYF
TRBV7-2	TRBJ2-1	.	.	TGTGCCAGCAGCCTACTTTCCGGGACCCTTATTATGTTCTTC	CASSLLSGTLIMFF
TRBV20-1	TRBJ2-3	.	many	TGCAGTGCTCAGAAAACAGATACGCAGTATTTT	CSAQKTDTQYF
TRBV12-3/TRBV12-4	TRBJ1-5	TRBD1	many	TGTGCCAGCAGACGTAGCAAGGACAGGGGATTCGGTCAGCCCCAGCATTTT	CASRRSKDRGFGQPQHF
TRBV7-2	TRBJ2-7	.	many	TGTGCCAGCAGCTTTACTGTAGCGTATAACGAGCAGTACTTC	CASSFTVAYNEQYF
TRBV6-5	TRBJ2-7	TRBD2	.	TGTGCCAGCAGTTATGGAGCGGGAGCGGACGAGCAGTACTTC	CASSYGAGADEQYF
TRBV7-9	TRBJ1-4	.	many	TGTGCCAGCAGCCTCGGGGCTCAGAATGAAAAACTGTTTTTT	CASSLGAQNEKLFF
TRBV30	TRBJ2-3	TRBD2	many	TGTGCCTGGACGCTGGGACTAGCGTCTAGCACAGATACGCAGTATTTT	CAWTLGLASSTDTQYF
TRBV27	TRBJ2-1	.	many	TGTGCCAGCAGTTTTTTTTCCGGAAATAGACCCTCCTACAATGAGCAGTTCTTC	CASSFFSGNRPSYNEQFF
TRBV5-1	TRBJ2-2	TRBD1	many	TGCGCCAGCAGCTTGGTGAGACAGGGGGGGCCCGGGGAGCTGTTTTTT	CASSLVRQGGPGELFF
TRBV6-1	TRBJ1-1	.	many	TGTGCCAGCAGGCCCGGGACCACCTCGAACACTGAAGCTTTCTTT	CASRPGTTSNTEAFF
TRBV7-8	TRBJ2-3	TRBD2	many	TGTGCCAGCAGCTTAGAGGTCGGGCTAGCGGGACCAGATACGCAGTATTTT	CASSLEVGLAGPDTQYF
TRBV6-1	TRBJ2-5	.	many	TGTGCCAGCAGCCCCTTACTTGTCGTCGGGACCCAGTACTTC	CASSPLLVVGTQYF
TRBV28	TRBJ1-2	.	many	TGTGCCAGCAGTTTAGTAACGGGGAATGGCTATGGCTACACCTTC	CASSLVTGNGYGYTF
TRBV6-1	TRBJ2-1	TRBD2	.	TGTGCCAGCAGAAATGACGGACTAGCGGGGGCTCGTCCCTCCTACAATGAGCAGTTCTTC	CASRNDGLAGARPSYNEQFF
TRBV18	TRBJ2-1	TRBD2	many	TGTGCCAGCTCACCACCCGGACTAGCGGGACACAATGAGCAGTTCTTC	CASSPPGLAGHNEQFF
TRBV28	TRBJ1-1	.	.	TGTGCCAGCAGTTTAGTGCGATTGACCGGGGCTTTCTTT	CASSLVRLTGAFF
TRBV10-3	TRBJ2-1	TRBD2	once	TGTGCCATAATGGGACTAGCGGGAGTCGTTGGTGAGCAGTTCTTC	CAIMGLAGVVGEQFF
TRBV4-1	TRBJ1-2	TRBD1	few	TGCGCCAGCAGCCAGAACAGGGGTGGGGGCTATGGCTACACCTTC	CASSQNRGGGYGYTF